This TCR beta chain originates from a study of Ad26.COV2.S vaccination and SARS-CoV-2 variants. Study background: Doses of Ad26.COV2.S were injected into muscle once or twice, 56 days apart.

Sequencing was performed with immunoSEQ multiplex PCR; in TCRdb, only in-frame clones are kept and a portion is missing. The table has 350,000 to 500,000 clones, approximately 90% seen once; the top ten hold 3.6%. Comment on this clone: Its specificity is unknown.

The CDR3 is made up of 15 amino acids. Trimming took 5 bases from V and 4 from J; bases not matched to a gene: 10. Germline V gene lookup returns CDR1 SGHTA and CDR2 FQGNSA. Treatment given: around 19 received Ad26.COV2.S at low or high dose, single or two shots; roughly five received placebo; per-sample allocation not given. Sampling happened 63 days after the first vaccine or placebo injection. Broader study findings: Total T cell responses may have been underestimated by the TCR breadth and depth analyses. Substantial breadth in spike-specific CD8+ and CD4+ T cell responses was reportedly seen after vaccination. Among vaccine recipients, spike-specific TCR breadth exceeded that of placebo recipients.

The V gene is TRBV7-2, the J gene TRBJ2-5; 7 bases fit TRBD2. The TCR comes from a person aged 18 to 65 who received the Ad26.COV2.S COVID-19 vaccine or a placebo. The sample in question was peripheral blood, obtained in a trial of Ad26.COV2.S vaccine versus placebo. The CDR3 is CASSQQTSHGETQYF. The CDR3 region has the DNA TGTGCCAGCAGCCAACAGACTAGCCATGGAGAGACCCAGTACTTC. The entire variable domain, with the rest obtained from reference TRBV7-2 and TRBJ2-5, is as follows: GAGVSQSPSNKVTEKGKDVELRCDPISGHTALYWYRQSLGQGLEFLIYFQGNSAPDKSGLPSDRFSAERTGGSVSTLTIQRTQQEDSAVYLCASSQQTSHGETQYFGPGTRLLVL.